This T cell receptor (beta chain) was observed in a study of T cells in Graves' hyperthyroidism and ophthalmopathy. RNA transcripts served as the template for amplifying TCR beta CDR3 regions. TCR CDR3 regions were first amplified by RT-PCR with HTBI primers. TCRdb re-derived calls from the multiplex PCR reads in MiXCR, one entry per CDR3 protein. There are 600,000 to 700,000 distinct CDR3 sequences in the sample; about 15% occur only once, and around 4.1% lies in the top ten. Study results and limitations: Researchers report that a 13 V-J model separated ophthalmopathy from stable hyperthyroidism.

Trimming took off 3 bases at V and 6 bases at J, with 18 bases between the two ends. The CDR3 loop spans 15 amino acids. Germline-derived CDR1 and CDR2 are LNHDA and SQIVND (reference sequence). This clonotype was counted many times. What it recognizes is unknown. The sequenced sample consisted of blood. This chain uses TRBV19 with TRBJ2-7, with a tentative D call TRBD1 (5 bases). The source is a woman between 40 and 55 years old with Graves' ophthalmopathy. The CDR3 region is CASSIPFAGMGEQYF. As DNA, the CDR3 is TGTGCCAGTAGTATCCCCTTCGCAGGGATGGGCGAGCAGTACTTC.